This TCR beta chain is drawn from a study of T-cell memory formation after mild COVID-19. TCRdb recomputed calls from the 5' RACE reads with MiXCR, one row per CDR3 protein. Of fewer than 30,000 distinct CDR3 sequences in the sample, approximately 12% were seen once. The ends lost 6 bases at V and 7 bases at J; junction bases unmatched: 7. Germline assignment: CDR1 MNHEY and CDR2 SVGAGI. CDR3 size: 14 residues. Sequenced sample: PBMCs or a T cell subset sorted from them (not recorded which). This sequence originates from an adult woman who had mild COVID-19 (a few samples of this study predate the infection). Cell type and time point are not known. The J gene is TRBJ2-1, the V gene TRBV6-5, with 9 bases lining up with TRBD2. CDR3 sequence reads: CASSPGLALNEQFF. The CDR3 DNA follows: TGTGCCAGCAGCCCGGGACTAGCCCTGAATGAGCAGTTCTTC.